Described below is a single T cell receptor (beta chain) sequence and its context. This sample is drawn from a study of shared clonotypes between healthy human individuals. This table comes from immunoSEQ multiplex PCR, and its TCRdb copy is limited to in-frame clones, with some not included. In the table there are some 2,400,000 clones, approximately 96% of which are singletons. This CDR3 is 14 amino acids long. Germline V gene lookup returns CDR1 ENHRY and CDR2 SYGVKD. V lost 4 bases and J lost 2, with 9 bases in between. The chain joins TRBV10-3 to TRBJ1-3, with a weak D call TRBD1 (6 bases). Sequenced material: naive CD4+ T cells sorted from blood. The subset was: CD45RA+ positively selected. This sequence originates from a man between 18 and 29 years old in good health. This CDR3 is CAISGQETGNTIYF. The CDR3 nucleotides are TGTGCCATCAGTGGACAGGAAACTGGAAACACCATATATTTT.